Below are 8 T cell receptor beta chains sequenced from a single sample in a study of T-cell reconstitution after alpha-beta-depleted transplantation in children. The TCRbeta library was prepared with unique molecular identifiers. TCRdb re-derived calls from the PCR reads in MiXCR, one entry per CDR3 protein. The sample contains 250,000 or so distinct CDR3 sequences, roughly 7.7% of which appear only once. This material consisted of PBMCs, mostly from graft donor cells, taken 180 days after TCRalphabeta/CD19-depleted stem cell transplant. These receptors originate from a male patient under 18 who had a stem cell transplant for acute lymphoblastic leukemia, so the T cells may come from the graft donor.

This clonotype was seen ten or more times. This chain joins TRBV6-5 and TRBJ2-7; D may be TRBD2 (7 bases). The germline CDR1 and CDR2 sequences are MNHEY and SVGAGI. Deletions cut 3 bases from V and 3 bases from J, with 15 bases between. The CDR3 extends over 15 amino acids. The CDR3, as DNA: TGTGCCAGCAGTTATGCGGGGGCCGACCTCTACGAGCAGTACTTC. It codes for CASSYAGADLYEQYF.

This clonotype was recorded many times. The chain couples TRBV28 to TRBJ1-2; tentatively, D is TRBD1 (5 bases). Trimming removed 1 base at V and 6 bases at J, with 9 bases between. CDR1 is MDHEN, CDR2 SYDVKM, per germline. CDR3 size: 13 residues. CDR3 nucleotides: TGTGCCAGCAGTTTATTGGGACGGAATGGCTACACCTTC. It translates to CASSLLGRNGYTF.

This clonotype was counted at least ten times. The chain joins TRBV9 to TRBJ2-5, with D perhaps being TRBD1 or TRBD2 (5 bases each). Germline V gene lookup returns CDR1 SGDLS and CDR2 YYNGEE. With 2 bases removed from V and 1 base from J, the gap between germline ends came to 9 bases. CDR3 length: 14 residues. CDR3 nucleotides: TGTGCCAGCAGCGTGGAAGGGACCCAAGAGACCCAGTACTTC. Amino acid sequence: CASSVEGTQETQYF. Based on the CDR3 plus reference TRBV9 and TRBJ2-5, the full variable domain is DSGVTQTPKHLITATGQRVTLRCSPRSGDLSVYWYQQSLDQGLQFLIQYYNGEERAKGNILERFSAQQFPDLHSELNLSSLELGDSALYFCASSVEGTQETQYFGPGTRLLVL.

V is TRBV3-1 and J is TRBJ2-7; 8 nucleotides agree with TRBD2. Germline CDR1 reads LGHDT; CDR2 reads YNNKEL (reference sequence). This CDR3 contains 13 residues. V gave up 7 bases and J gave up 7 bases; unmatched junction bases: 9. As DNA, the CDR3 is TGTGCCAGCACTCCGGGGGGGGCTGGAGAGCAGTACTTC. Translated, it gives CASTPGGAGEQYF.

This clonotype was counted at least ten times. V usage is TRBV27 and J usage is TRBJ1-6; no reliable D call. The CDR3 spans 18 residues. Trimming stripped 0 bases from V and 0 bases from J, with 12 bases between. Germline V gene data show CDR1 as MNHEY and CDR2 as SMNVEV (reference sequence). CDR3 nucleotides: TGTGCCAGCAGTTTATCGGGCCCGGCCGGCTCCTATAATTCACCCCTCCACTTT. As protein: CASSLSGPAGSYNSPLHF.

This clonotype was seen ten or more times. The chain has TRBV5-1 and TRBJ2-2; TRBD2 might be the D (6 bases). The CDR3 spans 15 residues. CDR1 and CDR2 (germline): SGHRS, YFSETQ. V gave up 2 bases and J gave up 3 bases, with 11 bases separating them. CDR3 protein: CASSFRRADTGELFF. CDR3 DNA: TGCGCCAGCAGCTTCCGGAGGGCGGACACCGGGGAGCTGTTTTTT.

The genes are TRBV3-1 and TRBJ2-5; unclear D gene. Trimming removed 0 bases at V and 4 bases at J, with 15 bases between. The germline CDR1 and CDR2 sequences are LGHDT and YNNKEL (reference sequence). The CDR3 length is 16 residues. The CDR3 is CASSQDTVRRRETQYF. In nucleotides, the CDR3 is TGTGCCAGCAGCCAAGATACGGTCCGACGGAGAGAGACCCAGTACTTC.

This clonotype was seen ten or more times. The J gene is TRBJ2-2, the V gene TRBV7-8, with TRBD2 matching 9 bases. J gave up 0 bases and V 4 bases, and 0 bases lay outside the gene matches. CDR1 SGHVS and CDR2 FQNEAQ come from the germline V gene. CDR3 length: 15 residues. CDR3 DNA sequence: TGTGCCAGCAGCTCTAGCGGGGCGAACACCGGGGAGCTGTTTTTT. The encoded protein is CASSSSGANTGELFF.